The entry below describes one T cell receptor beta chain. Germline V gene lookup returns CDR1 KGHSY and CDR2 FQNENV. V was clipped by 2 bases and J by 6 bases, with 10 bases between them. The CDR3 loop spans 13 amino acids. This specimen comes from a study of blood T cell repertoires in COVID-19. Only in-frame clones appear in the TCRdb table, and some are missing; sequencing was by immunoSEQ multiplex PCR. The table has about 150,000 clones, 86% seen once; the top ten hold approximately 7%. Sequenced material: peripheral blood. This TCR was recovered from a man aged 45 to 65 with active or convalescent COVID-19. This chain connects TRBV16 to TRBJ1-1; tentatively, D is TRBD1 (5 bases). The CDR3 loop reads CASSQLQGAEAFF. The CDR3 nucleotides read TGTGCCAGCAGCCAACTCCAAGGGGCTGAAGCTTTCTTT.